This T cell receptor (beta chain) was identified in a study of T cell responses to AZD1222 COVID-19 vaccine. Across the whole study: Some second doses came at about 4 weeks and others at about 12 weeks; these were pooled. Broader study findings: Baseline seropositives among AZD1222 recipients totaled only 5 to 7.

The repertoire was sequenced with immunoSEQ multiplex PCR; TCRdb's copy has only in-frame clones and lacks some. The sample holds around 130,000 clones; about 86% are singletons and the top ten take roughly 12%. With 5 bases removed from V and 0 bases from J, the gap between germline ends came to 14 bases. In germline, CDR1 is GTSNPN, CDR2 SVGIG (reference sequence). The CDR3 has 15 amino acids. To note about this clone: Its specificity is unknown.

The sequence derives from an adult in good health. This chain joins TRBV30 and TRBJ1-3; D gene unclear. This specimen was peripheral blood, taken on day 0 of AZD1222 vaccination. The chain's CDR3 is CAWARLPDSGNTIYF. CDR3 nucleotide sequence: TGTGCCTGGGCAAGACTGCCCGACTCTGGAAACACCATATATTTT.